The next 9 T cell receptor beta chains were all read from a single sample in a study of T cell repertoires in cytomegalovirus infection. Antigens of these TCRs are unknown. MiXCR, run by TCRdb on the reads, gives a single entry per CDR3 protein. Among approximately 990,000 distinct CDR3 sequences, roughly 30% were seen once, and the ten largest hold over 13%. The sequenced sample was cultured CD8+ T cells from PBMCs, obtained from culture after CMV antigen stimulation. Receptor source: a human donor in good health (CMV status not recorded). Some clones in this sample may be carry-over from other donors' samples.

This clonotype has only a few counts. This chain uses TRBV19 with TRBJ2-1; TRBD2 is a possible D gene (5 bases). The V and J ends lost 6 bases and 7 bases respectively, with 16 bases between them. CDR1 is LNHDA and CDR2 is SQIVND in the germline V gene (reference sequence). The CDR3 runs 14 residues. The CDR3 is CASSGVVGGNEQFF. CDR3 in DNA: TGTGCCAGTAGCGGGGTGGTGGGTGGAAATGAGCAGTTCTTC.

The rearrangement joins TRBV19 to TRBJ2-1; 9 bases line up with TRBD1. The length of the CDR3 is 12 residues. Germline V CDR1 and CDR2: LNHDA, SQIVND (reference sequence). With V trimmed by 4 bases and J by 15 bases, 7 bases remained unmatched. As DNA, the CDR3 is TGTGCCAGTAGTAGTGGACAGGGGAGGTTGTTCTTC. The encoded protein is CASSSGQGRLFF.

The V and J genes are TRBV5-6 and TRBJ2-1, with D maybe TRBD1 (6 bases). CDR1 and CDR2 (germline): SGHDT, YYEEEE. The V end lost 4 bases, the J end lost 3 bases, and 14 bases lay between the germline ends. CDR3 length equals 15 residues. The CDR3: CASSEGHLSYNEQFF. The DNA for the CDR3 is TGTGCCAGCAGCGAGGGACACCTGAGCTACAATGAGCAGTTCTTC.

This clonotype came up a few times. The J gene is TRBJ2-2, the V gene TRBV10-3; 8 nucleotides agree with TRBD1. V lost 4 bases and J lost 5; bases outside the gene matches: 12. Germline CDR1 reads ENHRY; CDR2 reads SYGVKD. CDR3 length: 17 residues. The CDR3 loop is CAISGGAGGEGTGELFF. The CDR3, as DNA: TGTGCCATCAGTGGCGGGGCAGGGGGCGAAGGTACCGGGGAGCTGTTTTTT.

This clonotype turned up a few times. The CDR3: CASSLVGTGSHEQFF. The CDR3 bases are TGTGCCAGCAGTTTAGTAGGGACAGGGTCCCATGAGCAGTTCTTC. The chain recombines TRBV12-3 or TRBV12-4 with TRBJ2-1, with 9 nucleotides matching TRBD1. This CDR3 comprises 15 residues. Trimming cost V 1 base and J 8 bases; bases outside gene matches: 6.

At least ten counts were recorded for this clonotype. The chain carries TRBV7-2 and TRBJ2-3; weak D call: TRBD2 (6 bases). This CDR3 is built from 17 residues. V lost 1 base and J lost 1, with 15 bases in between. Germline V lookup: CDR1 SGHTA, CDR2 FQGNSA. As DNA, the CDR3 is TGTGCCAGCAGCTTAGGGGGGGTTTACTCGCGCACAGATACGCAGTATTTT. It is translated as CASSLGGVYSRTDTQYF.

This clonotype has more than one count but fewer than ten. The rearrangement joins TRBV5-6 to TRBJ2-1; D uncertain. CDR1 is SGHDT, CDR2 YYEEEE, per germline. The CDR3 has 12 residues. V was trimmed by 6 bases and J by 5 bases, leaving 9 bases between them. Here the CDR3 DNA reads TGTGCCAGCATCCGAGAGGACAATGAGCAGTTCTTC. Its translation: CASIREDNEQFF.

This clonotype was detected only a few times. This CDR3 reads CASNLKGDTEAFF. The CDR3 DNA sequence: TGTGCCAGTAACTTAAAAGGGGACACTGAAGCTTTCTTT. The V call is TRBV7-9, the J call TRBJ1-1; a weak D match, TRBD1 (5 bases). Trimming cost V 9 bases and J 3 bases, with 14 bases left between them. Looked up from germline, CDR1 is SEHNR and CDR2 is FQNEAQ (reference sequence). The CDR3 is 13 residues long.

Ten or more counts support this clonotype. The chain has TRBV27 and TRBJ2-2; D remains ambiguous. Looked up from germline, CDR1 is MNHEY and CDR2 is SMNVEV (reference sequence). This CDR3 spans 15 amino acids. V dropped 5 bases and J dropped 1 base, with 11 bases sitting between them. The CDR3 sequence is CASSPSLENTGELFF. The CDR3 coding sequence is TGTGCCAGCAGTCCCTCTTTAGAGAACACCGGGGAGCTGTTTTTT.